This T cell receptor beta chain is drawn from a study of blood T cell repertoires in COVID-19. The overall study: The United States, Italy and Spain were the sources of the acute and convalescent COVID-19 samples. T cells, B-cell-depleted T cells, or PBMCs supplied cDNA or gDNA.

The CDR3 length is 16 residues. Trimming cost V 4 bases and J 5 bases; bases outside gene matches: 9. CDR1 MGHRA and CDR2 YSYEKL come from the germline V gene. The authors' processing: Estimates of nucleated cell counts were drawn from the amplification of reference gene primers. Generated by immunoSEQ multiplex PCR, the TCRdb table keeps only in-frame clones and is missing some. V and J calls and clone size are given by that table; D and trimming were obtained from the DNA. This sample has approximately 190,000 clones, with roughly 80% found just once. Sequencing used peripheral blood. This chain links TRBV4-1 with TRBJ2-1; 9 nucleotides line up with TRBD2. This TCR came from a man in his fifties or sixties with acute or convalescent COVID-19. The CDR3 is CASSRKAGGRDNEQFF. The CDR3 coding sequence is TGCGCCAGCAGCCGTAAAGCGGGGGGCCGGGACAATGAGCAGTTCTTC.